This entry is about one T cell receptor beta chain. This CDR3 spans 14 amino acids. With V trimmed by 7 bases and J by 5 bases, 9 bases remained unmatched. CDR1 and CDR2 (germline): SEHNR, FQNEAQ (reference sequence). The source of the sample is a study of OX40 agonist ivuxolimab in advanced cancers. Study details: Males comprised around 80% of the group, whose mean age was approximately 60 years (range roughly 20 to 85).

Method: immunoSEQ multiplex PCR; TCRdb's copy keeps in-frame clones and lacks some. Of some 57,000 clones listed, 80% to 90% are singletons. The TCR comes from an adult with an advanced solid tumor such as melanoma, head and neck, liver or kidney cancer. The chain carries TRBV7-9 and TRBJ2-5; 8 bases are a match to TRBD1. This sample comprised CD4+ or CD8+ T cells sorted from blood, obtained in a trial of the OX40 agonist ivuxolimab. The CDR3 coding sequence is TGTGCCAGCACCCCCCAGGGGGCACAGGAGACCCAGTACTTC. Amino acid sequence: CASTPQGAQETQYF.